The 26 T cell receptor beta chains below come from one sample, sequenced in a study of blood T cell repertoires in COVID-19. Only in-frame clones appear in the TCRdb table, and some are missing; sequencing was by immunoSEQ multiplex PCR. The profile shows fewer than 300,000 clones, 81% of them singletons. Material: peripheral blood. The receptors here all came from a woman aged 55-75 years with active or convalescent COVID-19.

The chain joins TRBV25-1 to TRBJ1-6; no definite D call. V lost 5 bases and J lost 7, with 15 bases in between. This CDR3 spans 15 amino acids. Germline CDR1 reads MGHDK; CDR2 reads SYGVNS. Written as DNA, the CDR3 is TGTGCCAGCAGTTCAAGCCACCGGGAGAATTCACCCCTCCACTTT. This gives the protein CASSSSHRENSPLHF.

V and J are TRBV28 and TRBJ1-4; 10 positions match TRBD1. CDR1 MDHEN and CDR2 SYDVKM come from the germline V gene. The trim removed 6 bases at V and 6 bases at J, leaving 13 bases unmatched. This CDR3 comprises 17 residues. The CDR3 loop reads CASSYAGTGAFYEKLFF. The CDR3 DNA reads TGTGCCAGCAGCTATGCGGGGACAGGGGCTTTCTATGAAAAACTGTTTTTT.

This chain links TRBV6-5 with TRBJ1-5, with 7 bases matching TRBD1. Germline CDR1 reads MNHEY; CDR2 reads SVGAGI. V shed 5 bases, J shed 1 base, and the junction held 2 bases outside the gene matches. The CDR3 is 14 amino acids. This CDR3 is CASSRDRSNQPQHF. CDR3 bases: TGTGCCAGCAGTAGGGACAGAAGCAATCAGCCCCAGCATTTT.

V usage is TRBV3-1 (or the pseudogene TRBV3-2) and J usage is TRBJ2-7; 8 bases match TRBD1. The CDR3 contains 15 residues. With V trimmed by 0 bases and J by 1 base, 2 bases remained unmatched. Germline CDR1 is LGHDT and CDR2 is YNNKEL (reference sequence). The CDR3 coding sequence is TGTGCCAGCAGCCAAGAGTGGACAGGGTCCTACGAGCAGTACTTC. Protein product: CASSQEWTGSYEQYF.

The V gene is TRBV18, the J gene TRBJ2-7, with a possible D match to TRBD1 (6 bases). CDR3 length equals 15 residues. Trimming took off 4 bases at V and 9 bases at J, with 22 bases between the two ends. The germline V gene encodes CDR1 KGHSH and CDR2 LQKENI. The CDR3 nucleotides are TGTGCCAGCTCACGCCCGGACAGTAGGGGCGTGGGGCAGTACTTC. Its translation: CASSRPDSRGVGQYF. The whole variable domain, filled in from reference TRBV18 and TRBJ2-7, reads NAGVMQNPRHLVRRRGQEARLRCSPMKGHSHVYWYRQLPEEGLKFMVYLQKENIIDESGMPKERFSAEFPKEGPSILRIQQVVRGDSAAYFCASSRPDSRGVGQYFGPGTRLTVT.

Comment on this clone: Other DNA sequences in the sample encode the same CDR3. The chain combines TRBV4-2 with TRBJ1-2; D not certain. The germline CDR1 and CDR2 sequences are LGHNA and YNFKEQ. Trimming removed 1 base from V and 2 bases from J, with 5 bases in between. CDR3 length: 13 amino acids. The CDR3 is CASSQAGNYGYTF. CDR3 DNA: TGTGCCAGCAGCCAAGCGGGAAACTATGGCTACACCTTC.

For the CDR3, the DNA is TGTGCCAGTACCGTAGGGGCCAGTGTGGGCTCTGAAGCTTTCTTT. Its protein is CASTVGASVGSEAFF. V gene TRBV19 combines with J gene TRBJ1-1; D may be TRBD1 (5 bases). Trimming took off 7 bases at V and 6 bases at J, with 21 bases between the two ends. Per the germline V gene, CDR1 is LNHDA and CDR2 is SQIVND (reference sequence). This CDR3 is 15 amino acids long.

The chain carries TRBV3-1 (or the pseudogene TRBV3-2) and TRBJ2-2, with 9 nucleotides matching TRBD1. Germline V gene lookup returns CDR1 LGHDT and CDR2 YNNKEL (reference sequence). The CDR3 contains 16 residues. Trimming at V came to 6 bases and at J to 6 bases, leaving 11 bases not matched to a gene. As DNA, the CDR3 is TGTGCCAGCAGTCACTCCGGGACAGGGTCCCCCGGGGAGCTGTTTTTT. It is translated as CASSHSGTGSPGELFF.

The rearrangement links TRBV2 to TRBJ1-4; TRBD1 agrees at 9 bases. Unmatched junction bases numbered 10, after V lost 7 bases and J lost 7 bases. The CDR3 covers 15 residues. The V gene's germline CDR1 is SNHLY and CDR2 FYNNEI. The CDR3 is CASTPFRDRAEKLFF. CDR3 nucleotide sequence: TGTGCCAGCACCCCTTTTAGGGACAGGGCTGAAAAACTGTTTTTT.

This clone was seen more than once but under ten times. The chain joins TRBV9 to TRBJ1-4; D gene unclear. The germline CDR1 and CDR2 sequences are SGDLS and YYNGEE. V dropped 0 bases and J dropped 7 bases, with 13 bases sitting between them. This CDR3 spans 15 amino acids. The CDR3 spells CASSVGFGEREKLFF. In DNA, the CDR3 is TGTGCCAGCAGCGTAGGGTTCGGGGAGCGTGAAAAACTGTTTTTT.

V and J are TRBV5-4 and TRBJ2-7; 7 bases are a match to TRBD1. The CDR3 is 15 residues long. After removal of 4 bases from V and 1 base from J, the junction contained 8 bases not matched to a gene. The germline V gene has CDR1 SGHNT and CDR2 YYREEE (reference sequence). The CDR3 reads CASSRRQGESYEQYF. The CDR3 DNA sequence: TGTGCCAGCAGCAGACGACAGGGAGAGTCCTACGAGCAGTACTTC.

This clone appeared once. This chain joins TRBV6-5 and TRBJ1-2; D remains ambiguous. Trimming cost V 6 bases and J 8 bases, with 16 bases left between them. Per germline, CDR1 MNHEY and CDR2 SVGAGI. The CDR3 extends over 13 amino acids. In DNA, the CDR3 is TGTGCCAGCAGCCGGCGCGGGATGTTCGGCTACACCTTC. Translating it yields CASSRRGMFGYTF.

The chain couples TRBV5-5 to TRBJ1-1; tentatively, D is TRBD1 (5 bases). Per germline, CDR1 SGHKS and CDR2 YYEKEE (reference sequence). V dropped 1 base and J dropped 0 bases, with 10 bases sitting between them. This CDR3 spans 15 amino acids. For the CDR3, the DNA is TGTGCCAGCAGCTTGCGTCCAGGGTTGAACACTGAAGCTTTCTTT. This sequence encodes CASSLRPGLNTEAFF.

This clone was seen a handful of times. The chain links TRBV7-9 to TRBJ1-2; 8 bases match TRBD1. CDR3 length: 13 residues. Trimming cost V 5 bases and J 13 bases; bases outside gene matches: 12. The germline gives CDR1 SEHNR, CDR2 FQNEAQ (reference sequence). CDR3 nucleotide sequence: TGTGCCAGCAGCCTGGACAGGGACTATGGCCCCACCTTC. Protein: CASSLDRDYGPTF.

This chain joins TRBV30 and TRBJ1-1, with D perhaps matching TRBD1 (6 bases). The CDR3 runs 11 residues. V was trimmed by 1 base and J by 7 bases, leaving 7 bases between them. The germline V gene encodes CDR1 GTSNPN and CDR2 SVGIG (reference sequence). The CDR3 DNA is TGTGCCTGGAGTGACAGGGTTGAAGCTTTCTTT. Amino acids: CAWSDRVEAFF.

The chain combines TRBV7-3 with TRBJ2-1; a weak D match, TRBD2 (6 bases). The CDR3 covers 14 residues. CDR1 is SGHTA and CDR2 is FQGTGA in the germline V gene. The germline V and J ends were trimmed by 5 bases and 9 bases, with 17 bases remaining between them. The CDR3 DNA follows: TGTGCCAGCAGCCCCACCGGGGGTTGGGGTGAGCAGTTCTTC. Its protein is CASSPTGGWGEQFF. The whole variable domain, remainder taken from reference TRBV7-3 and TRBJ2-1, is GAGVSQTPSNKVTEKGKYVELRCDPISGHTALYWYRQSLGQGPEFLIYFQGTGAADDSGLPNDRFFAVRPEGSVSTLKIQRTERGDSAVYLCASSPTGGWGEQFFGPGTRLTVL.

This clone was recorded a few times. The chain joins TRBV25-1 to TRBJ1-5; D may be TRBD1 (5 bases). This CDR3 has 15 amino acids. V shed 0 bases and J shed 3 bases, with 9 bases lying between them. Germline V gene data show CDR1 as MGHDK and CDR2 as SYGVNS. DNA of the CDR3: TGTGCCAGCAGTGAATACGACAGACTCAATCAGCCCCAGCATTTT. Residues: CASSEYDRLNQPQHF.

This chain links TRBV19 with TRBJ1-3; 7 bases are a match to TRBD1. The J segment lost 6 bases and the V segment lost 4 bases, leaving 6 bases of the junction unmatched. The CDR3 consists of 14 residues. Germline CDR1 is LNHDA and CDR2 is SQIVND (reference sequence). The CDR3 DNA is TGTGCCAGTAGTAGAGGACAGGTAGCAAACACCATATATTTT. Translating gives CASSRGQVANTIYF.

This clone was recorded a few times. The rearrangement uses TRBV9 and TRBJ1-4, with 9 bases that match TRBD1. The germline V gene has CDR1 SGDLS and CDR2 YYNGEE. The CDR3 spans 14 residues. V lost 1 base, J lost 8 bases, and 3 bases stayed unmatched. The CDR3: CASSVRQGGEKLFF. The CDR3 region has the DNA TGTGCCAGCAGCGTAAGACAGGGGGGAGAAAAACTGTTTTTT.

The genes are TRBV5-8 and TRBJ1-4; D perhaps matches TRBD1 (5 bases). Trimming stripped 3 bases from V and 10 bases from J, with 7 bases between. CDR3 length: 11 amino acids. Germline values: CDR1 SGHTS, CDR2 YDEGEE. As DNA, the CDR3 is TGTGCCAGCAGCTGGGGGGTAAAACTGTTTTTT. This sequence encodes CASSWGVKLFF.

The chain carries TRBV5-4 and TRBJ2-1, with 10 bases matching TRBD1. Looked up from germline, CDR1 is SGHNT and CDR2 is YYREEE (reference sequence). V lost 1 base to trimming and J lost 11 bases; unmatched junction nucleotides: 12. The CDR3 runs to 16 residues. The CDR3 DNA reads TGTGCCAGCAGCTTGCTCACTGGGACAGGGGCCAGGAAGCAGTTCTTC. Its protein product is CASSLLTGTGARKQFF.

This chain joins TRBV30 and TRBJ1-6, with a possible D match to TRBD1 (5 bases). CDR3 length equals 17 residues. Germline V CDR1 and CDR2: GTSNPN, SVGIG (reference sequence). V gave up 5 bases and J gave up 0 bases, with 17 bases separating them. The CDR3 nucleotides read TGTGCCTGGGGACGGTGGAGGGGTAGCTCCTATAATTCACCCCTCCACTTT. Encoded protein: CAWGRWRGSSYNSPLHF.

This clone was detected only a few times. The chain has TRBV11-3 and TRBJ2-1, with D maybe TRBD2 (5 bases). From germline, CDR1 is SGHNT and CDR2 YENEEA. The CDR3 sequence is 15 residues long. Trimming took 2 bases from V and 8 from J, leaving 16 bases between them. CDR3 sequence (DNA): TGTGCCAGCAGCTTATCGACCAAGGCGGGCGATGAGCAGTTCTTC. Encoded protein: CASSLSTKAGDEQFF.

J is TRBJ1-1 and V is TRBV19, with 8 nucleotides matching TRBD1. CDR1 is LNHDA and CDR2 is SQIVND in the germline V gene (reference sequence). Unmatched junction bases numbered 5, after V lost 10 bases and J lost 1 base. The CDR3 sequence is 13 residues long. The CDR3, as DNA: TGTGCCACCGGACAGGGACGGAACACTGAAGCTTTCTTT. Its protein product is CATGQGRNTEAFF.

This chain links TRBV10-3 with TRBJ1-4; the D is unclear. Trimming stripped 7 bases from V and 5 bases from J, with 11 bases between. Germline CDR1 and CDR2: ENHRY and SYGVKD. The CDR3 sequence is 13 residues long. The DNA for the CDR3 is TGTGCCATCAAGATTCGCGAAAATGAAAAACTGTTTTTT. Its translation: CAIKIRENEKLFF.

A single count supports this clone. The chain joins TRBV3-1 (or the pseudogene TRBV3-2) to TRBJ2-7; perhaps TRBD1 as D (5 bases). Germline lookup yields CDR1 LGHDT and CDR2 YNNKEL (reference sequence). V was pared by 4 bases and J by 2 bases, with 12 bases between. The CDR3 has 14 amino acids. The CDR3 region is CASSRHQGAYEQYF. The CDR3 bases are TGTGCCAGCAGCCGCCATCAGGGTGCCTACGAGCAGTACTTC.